Listed below are T cell receptor beta chains from one sample, sequenced in a study of patients and donors after allogeneic stem cell transplantation. Each CDR3 protein is one row after TCRdb ran MiXCR on the RT-PCR reads. Of roughly 200,000 distinct CDR3 sequences in the sample, roughly two fifths were seen once. The sequenced sample consisted of blood, either unsorted or a sorted T cell fraction (not recorded which). These receptors were obtained from a human donor who was either an allogeneic HSCT recipient or a stem cell or donor lymphocyte infusion donor (not recorded which). It is not recorded whose cells these are; they may come from a transplant donor. The CDR3 runs from the conserved cysteine through the conserved F or W.

TRBV4-1	TRBJ2-5	CASSQREEETQYF
TRBV5-1	TRBJ2-2	CASSGRGTNTGELFF
TRBV9	TRBJ1-2	CASSPGQGLANYGYTF
TRBV20-1	TRBJ2-4	CSARPQGGNIQYF
TRBV5-1	TRBJ1-3	CASSFGQTGNTIYF
TRBV19	TRBJ1-1	CASSIAEGYTPEAFF
TRBV5-4	TRBJ2-1	CASSRDKSSYNEQFF
TRBV4-3	TRBJ1-2	CASSRGQESYGYTF
TRBV12-3/TRBV12-4	TRBJ2-5	CASSFGETQYF
TRBV7-9	TRBJ2-7	CASSSSGTDYEQYF
TRBV5-1	TRBJ1-1	CASSWNLNTEAFF
TRBV4-1	TRBJ1-2	CASSQAGQSNYGYTF
TRBV9	TRBJ2-1	CASSVDRGGNNEQFF
TRBV6-5	TRBJ2-1	CASSYSSQSYNEQFF
TRBV10-3	TRBJ1-5	CAISTGEGQPQHF
TRBV7-2	TRBJ1-4	CASSYQSRGVPTNEKLFF
TRBV27	TRBJ1-3	CASSLYRPREGNTIYF
TRBV29-1	TRBJ1-2	CSVAQGSSNYGYTF
TRBV7-6	TRBJ2-7	CASSLEGGPNIYEQYF
TRBV12-3/TRBV12-4	TRBJ1-2	CASSLRAYGYTF
TRBV4-1	TRBJ2-5	CASSQRLTSGGVQETQYF
TRBV4-3	TRBJ1-5	CASSQDRMQRNQPQHF
TRBV4-1	TRBJ2-7	CASSPKGGDRLSYEQYF
TRBV4-1	TRBJ1-2	CASSPPSTGNYGYTF
TRBV29-1	TRBJ2-2	CSVESLAGGTGELFF
TRBV14	TRBJ1-4	CASSRRPEEKLFF
TRBV5-5	TRBJ2-1	CASSLRQGRIDEQFF
TRBV7-2	TRBJ2-3	CASSLVGTDTQYF
TRBV5-1	TRBJ1-4	CASSLGSTNEKLFF
TRBV25-1	TRBJ1-4	CASSDMGVEKLFF
TRBV12-3/TRBV12-4	TRBJ1-1	CASSLILGGTEAFF
TRBV12-3/TRBV12-4	TRBJ1-2	CASRGDGSEGYTF
TRBV13	TRBJ1-6	CASTAGGLVSPLHF
TRBV9	TRBJ1-2	CASSVQGGYGYTF
TRBV4-2	TRBJ1-2	CASSQDRERGYTF
TRBV30	TRBJ1-2	CAWISRRTPNYGYTF
TRBV4-3	TRBJ1-2	CASSRGGTVANYGYTF
TRBV28	TRBJ2-7	CASSEATSGGTSYEQYF
TRBV7-9	TRBJ1-1	CAIHREDTEAFF
TRBV11-2	TRBJ1-2	CASSLDSRAGYTF
TRBV6-6	TRBJ1-5	CASRWGSGQPQHF
TRBV6-6	TRBJ1-2	CASTMGANYGYTF
TRBV27	TRBJ2-3	CASNRDRGTDTQYF
TRBV30	TRBJ1-1	CAWRKRGDTEAFF
TRBV18	TRBJ1-3	CASSPPTYGNTIYF
TRBV5-1	TRBJ2-2	CASVQAPGELFF
TRBV29-1	TRBJ2-1	CSVEGQGKYNEQFF
TRBV10-3	TRBJ1-1	CAISGGGEAFF
TRBV24-1	TRBJ2-1	CATSDSPSSLEQFF
TRBV7-3	TRBJ2-3	CASSSAVGSPDTDTQYF
TRBV20-1	TRBJ1-1	CSARTGTGGRKTEAFF
TRBV20-1	TRBJ1-2	CSARDGGTYRDGYTF
TRBV20-1	TRBJ1-5	CSAREQHNQPQHF
TRBV29-1	TRBJ1-2	CSALLAADGSYGYTF
TRBV10-1	TRBJ1-1	CASSESPGQGTFGTEAFF